The 3 T cell receptor beta chains below all came from one sample that was sequenced in a study of PD-L1 blockade in urothelial cancer. The time point was: pretreatment peripheral blood. The assay was immunoSEQ multiplex PCR, and TCRdb's table has in-frame clones only and misses some. The sample has approximately 71,000 clones; 84% are singletons. The sample in question was PBMCs, obtained around atezolizumab (anti-PD-L1) treatment. All receptors come from a woman in her 70s with urothelial cancer.

The CDR3 reads CASSPRTVQPQHF. DNA for the CDR3: TGTGCCAGTAGCCCCCGGACAGTCCAGCCCCAGCATTTT. The chain combines TRBV19 with TRBJ1-5; D possibly corresponds to TRBD1 (6 bases). The CDR3 spans 13 residues. The germline V gene has CDR1 LNHDA and CDR2 SQIVND (reference sequence). With 6 bases removed from V and 7 bases from J, the gap between germline ends came to 13 bases.

This clone appeared a few times. The chain is built from TRBV19 and TRBJ2-5; perhaps TRBD1 as D (6 bases). Germline CDR1 and CDR2: LNHDA and SQIVND (reference sequence). V was shortened by 4 bases and J by 4 bases, with 13 bases between the two germline ends. The CDR3 is made up of 14 amino acids. This chain's CDR3 is CASSRRGNLETQYF. The DNA for the CDR3 is TGTGCCAGTAGTAGAAGGGGGAATTTAGAGACCCAGTACTTC.

This clone has more than one count but fewer than ten. The genes are TRBV28 and TRBJ1-5; 10 bases match TRBD1. This CDR3 comprises 14 residues. The V and J ends lost 7 bases and 6 bases, in that order; junction bases with no gene match: 6. Germline V gene data show CDR1 as MDHEN and CDR2 as SYDVKM. CDR3 amino acids: CASNPGQGSQPQHF. CDR3 nucleotides: TGTGCCAGCAACCCGGGACAGGGGAGTCAGCCCCAGCATTTT.